Listed below are T cell receptor beta chains from one sample, sequenced in a study of OX40 agonist ivuxolimab in advanced cancers. Measured with immunoSEQ multiplex PCR; TCRdb has only the in-frame clones, and not every one. The sample holds more than 15,000 clones, more than 70% seen once. The sample in question was CD4+ or CD8+ T cells sorted from blood, obtained in a trial of the OX40 agonist ivuxolimab. The receptors were gathered from an adult with an advanced solid tumor such as melanoma, head and neck, liver or kidney cancer. Both conserved end residues are part of each CDR3. The D gene is left open where the match is weak. Only part of the rows carry a size: once, few, many, or a class if the clone is expanded.

v_gene	abundance	j_gene	d_gene	CDR3nt	CDR3aa
TRBV4-1	NA	TRBJ2-1	TRBD2	TGCGCCAGCAGCCAACATGGACTAGCGGGTGATGAGCAGTTCTTC	CASSQHGLAGDEQFF
TRBV5-6	NA	TRBJ2-1	NA	TGTGCCAGCACCCTGCTGAATGAGCAGTTCTTC	CASTLLNEQFF
TRBV10-3	NA	TRBJ2-1	NA	TGTGCCATCAGTGATTCACGGGCCACTAGGTACGGGGAGCAGTTCTTC	CAISDSRATRYGEQFF
TRBV28	NA	TRBJ2-1	NA	TGTGCCAGCAGTCCCCTTTTGGGGGTAGGAGCCAATGAGCAGTTCTTC	CASSPLLGVGANEQFF
TRBV5-6	NA	TRBJ2-7	TRBD2	TGTGCCAGCAGCTTGGTCCGTTCTCTAGCGGGAGAAACCTACGAGCAGTACTTC	CASSLVRSLAGETYEQYF
TRBV27	NA	TRBJ2-5	NA	TGTGCCAGCAGTTCCGATACAAGGGGAGAGACCCAGTACTTC	CASSSDTRGETQYF
TRBV11-1	NA	TRBJ1-2	NA	TGTGCCAGCAGCTCCTGGAGGGGACTTCGTGACTATGGCTACACCTTC	CASSSWRGLRDYGYTF
TRBV4-1	once	TRBJ2-3	NA	TGCGCCAGCAGCCAATTGGGGGGCCCGGGCACAGATACGCAGTATTTT	CASSQLGGPGTDTQYF
TRBV20-1	NA	TRBJ1-2	NA	TGCAGTGCTAGTAGGGGAAGCTACACCTTC	CSASRGSYTF
TRBV6-1	NA	TRBJ2-1	NA	TGTGCCAGCATCAAACTACTCAACTCCTACAATGAGCAGTTCTTC	CASIKLLNSYNEQFF
TRBV6-6	NA	TRBJ2-7	NA	TGTGCCAGCAGCTCGGGGGGCCCTACCTACGAGCAGTACTTC	CASSSGGPTYEQYF
TRBV5-1	NA	TRBJ2-7	NA	TGCGCCAGCAGCCGGTTGATGGCGGGAATAGACGAGCAGTACTTC	CASSRLMAGIDEQYF
TRBV15	NA	TRBJ1-1	NA	TGTGCCACCAGCAGAGATCGGGGTCAGGGATACACTGAAGCTTTCTTT	CATSRDRGQGYTEAFF
TRBV30	NA	TRBJ2-1	NA	TGTGCCTGGAGTCTGACTAGTCGTGAGCAGTTCTTC	CAWSLTSREQFF
TRBV4-1	NA	TRBJ2-7	TRBD2	TGCGCCAGCAGCCAAGGGTCCGGGACTAGAGCCTACGAGCAGTACTTC	CASSQGSGTRAYEQYF
TRBV7-9	NA	TRBJ1-1	TRBD1	TGTGCCGCCCAAACAGGGGTCAGCTCTACTGAAGCTTTCTTT	CAAQTGVSSTEAFF
TRBV11-2	NA	TRBJ2-1	NA	TGTGCCAGCAGCTTATTAGGGAGCTCCTACAATGAGCAGTTCTTC	CASSLLGSSYNEQFF
TRBV27	NA	TRBJ1-2	NA	TGTGCCAGCAGTTTATCGAGACAGCTCTATGGCTACACCTTC	CASSLSRQLYGYTF
TRBV19	NA	TRBJ2-7	NA	TGTGCCAGTAGAAAAGACTCTTCCTACGAGCAGTACTTC	CASRKDSSYEQYF
TRBV11-2	NA	TRBJ2-5	TRBD2	TGTGCCAGCAGCCCCAGACTAGCGTTCTGGGAGACCCAGTACTTC	CASSPRLAFWETQYF
TRBV14	NA	TRBJ2-2	NA	TGTGCCAGCAGCCCTACAGGGTTGGGCGGGGAGCTGTTTTTT	CASSPTGLGGELFF
TRBV7-9	NA	TRBJ2-2	TRBD2	TGTGCCAGCAGCTTATGGGCGGGAGTGGTCGGGGAGCTGTTTTTT	CASSLWAGVVGELFF